Presented here are 9 T cell receptor beta chains from one specimen sequenced in a study of vaccination and CD4 T cells after COVID-19. The Oncomine TCR Beta short-read assay was what sequenced the DNA obtained from cultured CD4+ T cells. TCRdb re-called the PCR reads with MiXCR, one entry per CDR3 protein. The table has around 20,000 distinct CDR3 sequences, 60% seen once; the top ten hold less than 15%. Treatment: approximately 9-day PBMC culture with coronavirus spike peptide pools or control peptides (ViraFEST assay). The antigens for these receptors are not known. This specimen was CD4+ T cells from blood, cultured in vitro, taken after SARS-CoV-2 vaccination. Every receptor here comes from a human donor who received a COVID-19 vaccine.

The chain is built from TRBV5-6 and TRBJ2-6; D unresolved. This CDR3 is 14 amino acids long. Germline V gene lookup returns CDR1 SGHDT and CDR2 YYEEEE. V dropped 2 bases and J dropped 4 bases, with 7 bases sitting between them. This chain's CDR3 is CASSLYSGANVLTF. The DNA for the CDR3 is TGTGCCAGCAGCTTATACTCCGGGGCCAACGTCCTGACTTTC. The full variable domain, rest sourced from reference TRBV5-6 and TRBJ2-6, is DAGVTQSPTHLIKTRGQQVTLRCSPKSGHDTVSWYQQALGQGPQFIFQYYEEEERQRGNFPDRFSGHQFPNYSSELNVNALLLGDSALYLCASSLYSGANVLTFGAGSRLTVL.

The chain combines TRBV12-3 or TRBV12-4 with TRBJ2-1, with no clear D. The CDR3 is made up of 13 amino acids. Between the trimmed V and J ends, which lost 3 bases and 2 bases, there was a span of 5 bases. The CDR3 spells CASSFGPYNEQFF. For the CDR3, the DNA is TGTGCCAGCAGTTTTGGACCCTACAATGAGCAGTTCTTC.

The chain has TRBV10-1 and TRBJ1-3; D is unresolved. Germline-derived CDR1 and CDR2 are WNHNN and SYGVQD (reference sequence). This CDR3 is built from 14 residues. V lost 6 bases and J 0 bases, leaving 9 bases between the germline ends. The DNA of the CDR3 is TGCGCCAGCAGCGAAGGAGGCTCTGGAAACACCATATATTTT. Translating gives CASSEGGSGNTIYF.

This chain joins TRBV12-5 and TRBJ2-5, with 7 bases fitting TRBD2. The CDR3 runs 15 residues. The ends lost 5 bases at V and 4 bases at J; junction bases unmatched: 10. Germline V gene sequence: CDR1 LGHNT, CDR2 FRNRAP. The chain's CDR3 is CASGKPGGKGETQYF. The CDR3 coding sequence is TGTGCTAGTGGTAAACCGGGGGGAAAGGGAGAGACCCAGTACTTC.

The rearrangement joins TRBV11-3 to TRBJ1-2; D ambiguous. This CDR3 contains 18 residues. Germline assignment: CDR1 SGHNT and CDR2 YENEEA. Trimming left V 1 base short and J 0 bases short, with 18 bases between. CDR3: CASSLGRAPKGTNYGYTF. In nucleotides, the CDR3 is TGTGCCAGCAGCTTAGGGCGGGCCCCCAAAGGCACTAACTATGGCTACACCTTC.

This CDR3 is CASTHGTLANTGELFF. Written as DNA, the CDR3 is TGTGCCAGCACTCACGGGACTTTGGCCAACACCGGGGAGCTGTTTTTT. The chain combines TRBV6-1 with TRBJ2-2, with D perhaps matching TRBD2 (6 bases). CDR1 is MNHNS and CDR2 is SASEGT in the germline V gene. The CDR3 has 16 amino acids. V was pared by 7 bases and J by 2 bases, with 17 bases between.

This chain links TRBV12-3 or TRBV12-4 with TRBJ1-2; TRBD1 matches 8 bases. The V gene end was trimmed by 3 bases and the J gene end by 4 bases; junction bases not matched to a gene: 7. The CDR3 is 15 residues long. The CDR3 sequence: CASSLGPGTGYGYTF. DNA for the CDR3: TGTGCCAGCAGTTTGGGTCCTGGGACAGGCTATGGCTACACCTTC.

The V and J genes are TRBV30 and TRBJ1-1; TRBD1 matches at 9 bases. CDR1 and CDR2 from the germline V gene are GTSNPN and SVGIG (reference sequence). CDR3 length: 14 amino acids. V lost 6 bases to trimming and J lost 5 bases; unmatched junction nucleotides: 10. CDR3 region: CACPGTGMRTEAFF. The CDR3 nucleotides read TGTGCCTGTCCCGGGACAGGGATGAGGACTGAAGCTTTCTTT.

This clonotype was counted only a few times. V is TRBV20-1 and J is TRBJ1-2; no firm D call. V was trimmed by 5 bases and J by 0 bases, leaving 7 bases between them. CDR1 DFQATT and CDR2 SNEGSKA come from the germline V gene (reference sequence). The CDR3 is 12 residues long. CDR3 sequence (DNA): TGCAGTGCTCGGGTAGCTAACTATGGCTACACCTTC. Its protein is CSARVANYGYTF.